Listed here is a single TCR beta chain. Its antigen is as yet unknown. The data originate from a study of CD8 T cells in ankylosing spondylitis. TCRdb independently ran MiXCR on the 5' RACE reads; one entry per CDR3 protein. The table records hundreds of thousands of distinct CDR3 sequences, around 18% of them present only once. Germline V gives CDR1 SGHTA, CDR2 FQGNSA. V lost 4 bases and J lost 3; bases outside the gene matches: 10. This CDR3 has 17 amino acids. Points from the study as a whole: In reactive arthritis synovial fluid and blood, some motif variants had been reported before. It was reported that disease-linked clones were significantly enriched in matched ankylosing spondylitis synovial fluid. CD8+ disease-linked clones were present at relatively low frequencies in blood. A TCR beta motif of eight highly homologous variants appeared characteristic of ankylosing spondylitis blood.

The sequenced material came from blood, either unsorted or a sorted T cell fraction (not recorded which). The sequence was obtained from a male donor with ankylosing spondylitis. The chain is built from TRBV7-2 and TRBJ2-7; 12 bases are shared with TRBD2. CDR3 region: CASSSRLAGVVFYEQYF. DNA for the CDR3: TGTGCCAGCAGCTCAAGACTAGCGGGAGTGGTTTTCTACGAGCAGTACTTC. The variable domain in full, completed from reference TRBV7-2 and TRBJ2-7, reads GAGVSQSPSNKVTEKGKDVELRCDPISGHTALYWYRQSLGQGLEFLIYFQGNSAPDKSGLPSDRFSAERTGGSVSTLTIQRTQQEDSAVYLCASSSRLAGVVFYEQYFGPGTRLTVT.